This TCR beta chain was found in a study of T cell responses to AZD1222 COVID-19 vaccine. There are 14 residues in the CDR3. V was clipped by 6 bases and J by 5 bases, with 16 bases between them. From germline, CDR1 is KGHSH and CDR2 LQKENI. Profiling relied on immunoSEQ multiplex PCR, and the TCRdb table lists in-frame clones only, not all of them. The sample has fewer than 120,000 clones; roughly nine tenths are singletons. The specimen comprised peripheral blood, sampled on day 0 of AZD1222 vaccination. The genes are TRBV18 and TRBJ1-1; D unclear. The TCR comes from an adult in good health. The CDR3 spells CASSPSWAVTEAFF. The CDR3 nucleotides read TGTGCCAGCTCCCCCAGTTGGGCTGTGACTGAAGCTTTCTTT.